This TCR beta chain was captured by sequencing in a study of T cell changes during pregnancy in multiple sclerosis. Germline values: CDR1 SGHVS, CDR2 FNYEAQ. The CDR3 loop spans 10 amino acids. The ends were cut back, 8 bases at V and 6 bases at J, with 7 bases in the middle. TCRdb keeps only in-frame clones here, not all; method: immunoSEQ multiplex PCR. Of 60,000 to 70,000 clones in the sample, 75% to 95% were seen once. The sequencing here drew on peripheral blood, taken in the third trimester of pregnancy. The gene calls are TRBV7-6 and TRBJ2-5; D gene ambiguous. The clonotype comes from a female donor in good health, enrolled as a control in a pregnancy study. CDR3: CASGQKTQYF. Written as DNA, the CDR3 is TGTGCCAGCGGGCAGAAGACCCAGTACTTC.